This T cell receptor (beta chain) is drawn from a study of blood T cells in healthy people across ages. It was with a sample-barcoded 5' primer and a J-beta primer mix that a second PCR of about 7 to 12 cycles was run. There were at least 3 million CDR3-containing paired-end reads obtained from each sample. MiXCR, applied by TCRdb to the 5' RACE reads, yields one record per CDR3 protein. The table lists 700,000 to 950,000 distinct CDR3 sequences, 58% of them singletons. CDR1 and CDR2 from the germline V gene are DFQATT and SNEGSKA (reference sequence). The V end was cut by 3 bases, the J end by 2 bases, with 7 bases between. This CDR3 region has 12 residues. Concerning this clonotype: Its antigen is not identified.

Whole-study results and caveats: Across the age range, TCR beta diversity per million T cells fell in a roughly linear way.

The chain couples TRBV20-1 to TRBJ2-5; no clear D gene. The TCR sequence derives from a man aged 25-40 years in good health. The sequenced sample was blood. This CDR3 is CSASLKQETQYF. The CDR3 region has the DNA TGCAGTGCTAGTTTGAAACAAGAGACCCAGTACTTC.